Below, 19 T cell receptor beta chains from the same sample are listed, as sequenced in a study of shared clonotypes between healthy human individuals. Sequencing used immunoSEQ multiplex PCR; TCRdb keeps in-frame clones, though not all of them. This sample has about 1,900,000 clones, with roughly 95% found just once. CD8 cells classed as naive were CD45RO-negative and positively selected for CCR7, excluding terminally differentiated effector memory CD45RA+ cells. Specimen: naive CD8+ T cells sorted from blood. These receptor sequences come from a man aged 18 to 35 in good health.

The V gene is TRBV5-1, the J gene TRBJ2-7; TRBD2 matches at 10 bases. This CDR3 has 15 residues. CDR1 is SGHRS and CDR2 is YFSETQ in the germline V gene. The trim removed 4 bases at V and 2 bases at J, leaving 6 bases unmatched. CDR3 in DNA: TGCGCCAGCAGCGGGCGGACTAGCGGTACCTACGAGCAGTACTTC. Translating gives CASSGRTSGTYEQYF.

This chain connects TRBV4-3 to TRBJ2-2; TRBD2 matches 8 bases. The CDR3 runs to 16 residues. Germline-derived CDR1 and CDR2 are LGHNA and YSLEER. The J segment lost 4 bases and the V segment lost 6 bases, leaving 10 bases of the junction unmatched. CDR3 in amino acids: CASRDSGTSRTGELFF. The CDR3, as DNA: TGCGCCAGCAGAGATAGCGGGACGAGTCGCACCGGGGAGCTGTTTTTT.

This chain links TRBV28 with TRBJ1-6; 7 nucleotides match TRBD1. The CDR3 totals 14 residues. The V gene's germline CDR1 is MDHEN and CDR2 SYDVKM. V was clipped by 5 bases and J by 8 bases; unmatched bases: 6. The CDR3 region has the DNA TGTGCCAGCAGTGACAGGGTTTCGGATTCACCCCTCCACTTT. Its translation: CASSDRVSDSPLHF.

The chain couples TRBV7-6 to TRBJ2-2, with D unclear. With 7 bases removed from V and 4 bases from J, the gap between germline ends came to 4 bases. Germline loops: CDR1 SGHVS, CDR2 FNYEAQ. This CDR3 comprises 11 residues. DNA of the CDR3: TGTGCCAGCATCCTCACCGGGGAGCTGTTTTTT. As protein: CASILTGELFF.

The chain uses TRBV30 and TRBJ1-2, with D possibly TRBD1 on 5 matching bases. Trimming left V 8 bases short and J 3 bases short, with 13 bases between. Germline CDR1 reads GTSNPN; CDR2 reads SVGIG (reference sequence). This CDR3 has 12 residues. In nucleotides, the CDR3 is TGTGCCCTTGTTCGGGGGGACTATGGCTACACCTTC. It encodes CALVRGDYGYTF. Supplemented by reference TRBV30 and TRBJ1-2, the full variable domain reads SQTIHQWPATLVQPVGSPLSLECTVEGTSNPNLYWYRQAAGRGLQLLFYSVGIGQISSEVPQNLSASRPQDRQFILSSKKLLLSDSGFYLCALVRGDYGYTFGSGTRLTVV.

V and J are TRBV10-1 and TRBJ2-1; D perhaps matches TRBD2 (6 bases). Per the germline V gene, CDR1 is WNHNN and CDR2 is SYGVQD (reference sequence). V shed 8 bases and J shed 6 bases, with 14 bases lying between them. The CDR3 runs to 13 residues. The CDR3 loop is CASGGLVVNEQFF. DNA of the CDR3: TGCGCCAGCGGAGGGCTAGTAGTCAATGAGCAGTTCTTC.

This sequence joins TRBV7-8 and TRBJ2-1; TRBD2 agrees at 13 bases. Losses at the gene ends were 3 bases for V and 8 bases for J; bases not matched to a gene: 7. The CDR3 covers 16 residues. Germline V gene lookup returns CDR1 SGHVS and CDR2 FQNEAQ. The CDR3 region is CASSFGLAGVLDEQFF. For the CDR3, the DNA is TGTGCCAGCAGCTTCGGACTAGCGGGAGTTCTAGATGAGCAGTTCTTC. Filled out from reference TRBV7-8 and TRBJ2-1, the complete variable domain reads GAGVSQSPRYKVAKRGQDVALRCDPISGHVSLFWYQQALGQGPEFLTYFQNEAQLDKSGLPSDRFFAERPEGSVSTLKIQRTQQEDSAVYLCASSFGLAGVLDEQFFGPGTRLTVL.

The rearrangement joins TRBV27 to TRBJ2-7, with 7 bases matching TRBD1. Per germline, CDR1 MNHEY and CDR2 SMNVEV (reference sequence). CDR3 length equals 14 residues. After removal of 6 bases from V and 4 bases from J, the junction contained 9 bases not matched to a gene. The CDR3: CASSVTGVGYEQYF. CDR3 nucleotide sequence: TGTGCCAGCAGCGTTACAGGGGTGGGGTACGAGCAGTACTTC.

The chain employs TRBV11-2 and TRBJ2-7; D is ambiguous. The CDR3 sequence is 13 residues long. The germline gives CDR1 SGHAT, CDR2 FQNNGV. V lost 4 bases and J lost 2, with 9 bases in between. The CDR3 DNA follows: TGTGCCAGCAGCTCCCGTTCCACCTACGAGCAGTACTTC. Translated, it gives CASSSRSTYEQYF.

This chain links TRBV28 with TRBJ2-1, with D perhaps matching TRBD2 (5 bases). This CDR3 region has 14 residues. From germline, CDR1 is MDHEN and CDR2 SYDVKM. Trimming took 4 bases from V and 9 from J, leaving 16 bases between them. The CDR3 sequence: CASSYLLADVEQFF. Written as DNA, the CDR3 is TGTGCCAGCAGTTACTTGCTAGCTGACGTTGAGCAGTTCTTC.

Points on this clone: Other DNA sequences in the same sample also yield this CDR3. The chain couples TRBV7-9 to TRBJ2-5; no firm D call. This CDR3 has 13 amino acids. The V gene's germline CDR1 is SEHNR and CDR2 FQNEAQ (reference sequence). Trimming removed 3 bases at V and 4 bases at J, with 9 bases between. The CDR3 DNA follows: TGTGCCAGCAGCTTGAGTGAGGTAGAGACCCAGTACTTC. Protein sequence: CASSLSEVETQYF.

The V call is TRBV29-1, the J call TRBJ1-6; TRBD1 might be the D (5 bases). The CDR3 runs 14 residues. Germline V lookup: CDR1 SQVTM, CDR2 ANQGSEA. V was trimmed by 6 bases and J by 5 bases, leaving 14 bases between them. The CDR3 region is CSVETGLNNSPLHF. The CDR3 DNA follows: TGCAGCGTCGAAACGGGACTGAATAATTCACCCCTCCACTTT.

The chain has TRBV20-1 and TRBJ2-7; D ambiguous. CDR3 size: 11 residues. V gave up 6 bases and J gave up 2 bases, with 8 bases separating them. CDR1 and CDR2 from the germline V gene are DFQATT and SNEGSKA (reference sequence). The CDR3 protein is CSAPAAYEQYF. CDR3 DNA: TGCAGTGCCCCGGCCGCCTACGAGCAGTACTTC.

The V call is TRBV27, the J call TRBJ2-5, with 10 positions matching TRBD2. CDR1 and CDR2 from the germline V gene are MNHEY and SMNVEV (reference sequence). V was clipped by 3 bases and J by 4 bases; unmatched bases: 2. The CDR3 totals 14 residues. The CDR3 sequence is CASSLGLARETQYF. The CDR3 DNA reads as TGTGCCAGCAGTTTGGGACTAGCGCGAGAGACCCAGTACTTC.

This chain joins TRBV7-9 and TRBJ2-5, with D uncertain. This CDR3 is 15 amino acids long. CDR1 is SEHNR, CDR2 FQNEAQ, per germline (reference sequence). The V end was cut by 5 bases, the J end by 0 bases, with 13 bases between. In nucleotides, the CDR3 is TGTGCCAGCAGCCCCGCCACGCAGAACCAAGAGACCCAGTACTTC. Its translation is CASSPATQNQETQYF.

J is TRBJ2-4 and V is TRBV19; 7 bases line up with TRBD1. The CDR3 covers 13 residues. Unmatched junction bases numbered 2, after V lost 2 bases and J lost 7 bases. CDR1 LNHDA and CDR2 SQIVND come from the germline V gene (reference sequence). The CDR3 bases are TGTGCCAGTAGTATACAGGGACAGAACATTCAGTACTTC. Translating gives CASSIQGQNIQYF.

This rearrangement joins TRBV6-6 to TRBJ1-4; possibly TRBD1 for D (5 bases). The CDR3 is 15 amino acids. CDR1 is MNHNY, CDR2 SVGAGI, per germline (reference sequence). V was pared by 1 base and J by 4 bases, with 10 bases between. The CDR3 loop is CASSYLTADNEKLFF. For the CDR3, the DNA is TGTGCCAGCAGTTACTTGACAGCAGATAATGAAAAACTGTTTTTT.

This clone was seen just once. The rearrangement links TRBV7-2 to TRBJ2-4, with D possibly being TRBD2 (6 bases). Germline CDR1 reads SGHTA; CDR2 reads FQGNSA. Trimming took 1 base from V and 8 from J, leaving 21 bases between them. This CDR3 is built from 17 residues. The CDR3 loop is CASSLGFGGEGGDIQYF. CDR3 nucleotide sequence: TGTGCCAGCAGCTTAGGATTCGGGGGAGAGGGTGGTGACATTCAGTACTTC.

As regards this clone: Other DNA sequences from this sample encode an identical CDR3 as well. V and J are TRBV6-5 and TRBJ1-2, with D unclear. There are 12 residues in the CDR3. Germline V gene data show CDR1 as MNHEY and CDR2 as SVGAGI. V gave up 6 bases and J gave up 2 bases, with 7 bases separating them. The CDR3 is CASSYGNYGYTF. The CDR3 coding sequence is TGTGCCAGCAGCTACGGGAACTATGGCTACACCTTC.